This TCR beta chain was recovered during a study of blood T cells in healthy people across ages. General study results and limits: Among long-lived donors, naive CD4+ cells were more numerous and diversity higher than in aged donors.

Primers used in a second PCR of roughly 7 to 12 cycles were a sample-barcoded 5' primer and a J-beta primer mix. TCRdb analysed the 5' RACE reads with MiXCR anew, one entry per CDR3 protein. The data hold over 950,000 distinct CDR3 sequences, with 30% to 40% observed a single time. Germline loops: CDR1 DFQATT, CDR2 SNEGSKA (reference sequence). V shed 2 bases and J shed 7 bases, with 15 bases lying between them. This CDR3 comprises 15 residues. There are a few counts of this clonotype. Its target is unknown. V usage is TRBV20-1 and J usage is TRBJ1-6, with a weak D call TRBD1 (6 bases). Specimen: blood. The TCR comes from a man younger than 35 in good health. The CDR3 region has the DNA TGCAGTGCTAGACCCTCCGGACAGCAAAATTCACCCCTCCACTTT. It translates to CSARPSGQQNSPLHF.